The 3 T cell receptor beta chains below were found in one sample sequenced in a study of CD8+CD57+ T cells in acquired aplastic anemia (dated by TCRdb to the late 2010s). Sequenced on an Illumina HiSeq 2000. Genomic DNA was used as template for profiling of TCR beta VDJ combinations and CDR3 sequences. TCRdb redid the processing of the public reads, applying fastp at Q25 and MiXCR, and retained in-frame beta chains. Merged by CDR3 protein, the rows form single entries marked with the most common genes and DNA. The sample table lists some 180,000 distinct CDR3 sequences, 55% to 65% of them with a count of one. The ten largest clones represent about 42% of the sample. Patients chosen for sequencing had shown expansion of CD8+CD57+ cells by flow cytometry. Sequencing used sorted CD4+, CD8+, or CD8+CD57+ T cells (not recorded which) from PBMCs. The receptors originated from a human donor with aplastic anemia.

V gene TRBV24-1 combines with J gene TRBJ1-5; D is uncertain. The germline gives CDR1 KGHDR, CDR2 SFDVKD. Between the trimmed V and J ends, which lost 4 bases and 0 bases, there was a span of 6 bases. The CDR3 is 14 residues long. The CDR3 here is CATSDNSSNQPQHF. The CDR3 nucleotides are TGTGCCACCAGTGACAACAGTAGCAATCAGCCCCAGCATTTT.

CDR3 DNA: TGTGCTAGAACAGGGGACACTGAAGCTTTCTTT. Its translation: CARTGDTEAFF. The rearrangement uses TRBV25-1 and TRBJ1-1; 7 bases map to TRBD1. CDR1 and CDR2 (germline): MGHDK, SYGVNS. The CDR3 runs 11 residues.

This clonotype was picked up many times. The V and J genes are TRBV4-1 and TRBJ1-1, with D possibly TRBD1 on 5 matching bases. V was cut by 3 bases and J by 1 base, with 12 bases left in between. The CDR3 runs to 15 residues. Germline loops: CDR1 MGHRA, CDR2 YSYEKL. For the CDR3, the DNA is TGCGCCAGCAGCCAGCGGGACCGAGAGAACACTGAAGCTTTCTTT. It yields the protein CASSQRDRENTEAFF.